This T cell receptor (beta chain) was observed in a study of memory CD4+ T cells and cytomegalovirus serostatus. Points from the study as a whole: Each of 67 CMV-associated TCRbeta sequences occurred in one to five individuals. Median bootstrapped AUC for CMV status was around 0.96 originally, approximately 0.93 US-trained.

Sequencing was performed with immunoSEQ multiplex PCR; in TCRdb, only in-frame clones are kept and a portion is missing. The repertoire holds 55,000 to 60,000 clones, with 81% as singletons. The germline gives CDR1 WSHSY, CDR2 SAAADI. The CDR3 extends over 15 amino acids. Trimming removed 3 bases at V and 2 bases at J, with 11 bases between. Single viable CD3+CD4+CD8-CD45RO+ cells were sorted as the memory CD4+ T cells. Serostatus was set by detecting CMV pp150, pp28, p38, p52 IgG. Total CD4+ T cells were enriched by CD4 positive selection. Concerning this clone: Its target is unknown.

The sequenced sample was memory CD4+ T cells from blood. The genes are TRBV10-2 and TRBJ1-5; D unclear. This receptor was identified in an adult in good health and CMV-seronegative. The CDR3 nucleotides read TGCGCCAGCAGTGATCGGAAGGCGGGCAATCAGCCCCAGCATTTT. Protein: CASSDRKAGNQPQHF.